This T cell receptor (beta chain) was recorded in a study of T cells expressing NK-cell markers. The wider study: Each TCR beta repertoire originated in sorted T cells that were CD3+CD56+NKG2C+, CD3+CD56+NKG2C- or CD3+CD56-NKG2C+. Seven HCMV-seropositive donors and one seronegative donor made up the eight sequenced donors.

Broader study findings: Researchers report these clonotypes also headed the CD3+CD56-NKG2C+ fraction in several donors. Specificity for HCMV among expanded NKG2C+ T cell clones was not established.

Germline assignment: CDR1 DFQATT and CDR2 SNEGSKA (reference sequence). The CDR3 has 15 amino acids. For this clonotype: The antigen remains unidentified.

TCRdb re-called the 5' RACE reads, yielding one record per CDR3 amino acid sequence without DNA. The repertoire shows about 450,000 distinct CDR3 sequences; the top ten hold 6% to 9.5%. Sequenced input: blood T cells: a sorted CD56 or NKG2C T cell subset, CD4+ or CD8+ T cells, or bulk PBMC T cells (not recorded which). This chain connects TRBV20-1 to TRBJ1-6; the D call from TCRdb, TRBD1, cannot be confirmed without DNA. The receptor was isolated from a woman aged 18-69 years in good health. The CDR3 region is CSARLGQLYNSPLHF.